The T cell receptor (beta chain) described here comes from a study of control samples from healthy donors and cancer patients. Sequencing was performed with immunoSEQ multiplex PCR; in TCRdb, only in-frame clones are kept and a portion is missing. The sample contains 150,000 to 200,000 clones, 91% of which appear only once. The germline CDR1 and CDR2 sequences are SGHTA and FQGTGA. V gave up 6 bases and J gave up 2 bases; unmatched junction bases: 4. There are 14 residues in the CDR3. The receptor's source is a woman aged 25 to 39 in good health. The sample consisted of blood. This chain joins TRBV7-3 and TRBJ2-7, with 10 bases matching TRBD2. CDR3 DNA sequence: TGTGCCAGCAGTCCTACTAGCGGGGCCTACGAGCAGTACTTC. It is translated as CASSPTSGAYEQYF.